These T cell receptor beta chains were read from a single sample in a study of control samples from healthy donors and cancer patients. The data were produced by immunoSEQ multiplex PCR, yet TCRdb's version contains in-frame clones alone and is incomplete. The data hold about 96,000 clones, with about 92% observed a single time. The sample was blood. The origin of the receptors is a man between 18 and 35 years old in good health. CDR3s include the opening cysteine and the closing phenylalanine or tryptophan. The D gene is left open where the match is weak. The listing skips clone size in some rows; elsewhere it reads once, few, many or a size class.

d_gene	abundance	j_gene	v_gene	CDR3aa	CDR3nt
NA	once	TRBJ1-2	TRBV5-6	CASSLVGVGDYGYTF	TGTGCCAGCAGCTTGGTCGGTGTTGGGGATTACGGCTACACCTTC
TRBD2	NA	TRBJ2-1	TRBV27	CASSTLAGLNNEQFF	TGTGCCAGCAGTACACTAGCGGGGTTAAACAATGAGCAGTTCTTC
NA	NA	TRBJ1-1	TRBV12-3/TRBV12-4	CASSLSRDTEAFF	TGTGCCAGCAGCCTGAGCCGGGACACTGAAGCTTTCTTT
NA	NA	TRBJ1-3	TRBV6-1	CASSEKRHPSSGNTIYF	TGTGCCAGCAGTGAAAAGAGACACCCGAGCTCTGGAAACACCATATATTTT
TRBD2	NA	TRBJ2-7	TRBV28	CASSPRPGGSYEQYF	TGTGCCAGCAGCCCTCGCCCGGGGGGGTCCTACGAGCAGTACTTC
NA	NA	TRBJ1-5	TRBV19	CASSIGRGYQPQHF	TGTGCCAGTAGTATCGGTAGGGGGTATCAGCCCCAGCATTTT
TRBD1	once	TRBJ1-5	TRBV27	CASSQRGRNAQHF	TGTGCCAGCAGTCAGAGGGGGCGGAATGCCCAGCATTTT
TRBD1	once	TRBJ1-2	TRBV4-1	CASSPRQGYGYTF	TGCGCCAGCAGCCCTCGACAGGGCTATGGCTACACCTTC
NA	few	TRBJ1-2	TRBV6-1	CASSDANYGYTF	TGTGCCAGCAGTGACGCTAACTATGGCTACACCTTC
NA	NA	TRBJ2-7	TRBV11-2	CASSLYRAGRDEQYF	TGTGCCAGCAGCTTATACCGTGCAGGGAGAGACGAGCAGTACTTC
NA	NA	TRBJ1-2	TRBV14	CASSLDRRSGYTF	TGTGCCAGCAGCCTAGACAGGCGGAGTGGCTACACCTTC
TRBD2	NA	TRBJ2-2	TRBV6-1	CASGVTSGRSNTGELFF	TGTGCCAGCGGTGTAACTAGCGGGAGATCTAACACCGGGGAGCTGTTTTTT
NA	NA	TRBJ1-1	TRBV5-1	CASSLEVTLNTEAFF	TGCGCCAGCAGCTTGGAGGTTACGCTGAACACTGAAGCTTTCTTT
NA	NA	TRBJ1-2	TRBV7-9	CASSLSGFRTIYGYTF	TGTGCCAGCAGTCTTTCAGGATTCAGGACAATTTATGGCTACACCTTC
NA	NA	TRBJ1-5	TRBV19	CASSTPQGYYSNQPQHF	TGTGCCAGTAGTACGCCCCAGGGGTATTATAGCAATCAGCCCCAGCATTTT
TRBD2	NA	TRBJ2-1	TRBV7-2	CASSSEPTSGYNEQFF	TGTGCCAGCAGCTCGGAACCTACTAGCGGGTACAATGAGCAGTTCTTC
NA	NA	TRBJ2-7	TRBV19	CASSIQALYEQYF	TGTGCCAGTAGTATCCAAGCCCTCTACGAGCAGTACTTC
TRBD1	NA	TRBJ1-2	TRBV27	CASRPGGGQGARGYGYTF	TGTGCCAGCCGCCCGGGCGGGGGACAGGGGGCGCGAGGCTATGGCTACACCTTC
NA	NA	TRBJ2-1	TRBV27	CASSPRINEQFF	TGTGCCAGCAGTCCACGAATTAATGAGCAGTTCTTC
NA	NA	TRBJ2-5	TRBV2	CASSEALFASWQETQYF	TGTGCCAGCAGTGAAGCGCTTTTCGCCTCCTGGCAGGAGACCCAGTACTTC
NA	NA	TRBJ2-7	TRBV7-9	CASSLNEIRRGYEQYF	TGTGCCAGCAGCTTAAATGAGATCCGGAGGGGCTACGAGCAGTACTTC
NA	NA	TRBJ1-1	TRBV18	CASSPGSVLGISIFEAFF	TGTGCCAGCTCACCCGGGTCGGTCCTTGGCATTTCAATTTTTGAGGCTTTCTTT
TRBD1	NA	TRBJ1-5	TRBV5-1	CASSPGTGEHQPQHF	TGCGCCAGCAGCCCGGGGACAGGGGAGCATCAGCCCCAGCATTTT
NA	NA	TRBJ2-3	TRBV7-3	CASSFRDQITDTQYF	TGTGCCAGCAGCTTCCGGGACCAAATCACAGATACGCAGTATTTT
NA	NA	TRBJ2-7	TRBV7-9	CASSKKDREYEQYF	TGTGCCAGCAGCAAGAAGGACAGAGAGTACGAGCAGTACTTC
NA	NA	TRBJ1-2	TRBV19	CASSIQWGAPDGYTF	TGTGCCAGTAGTATACAATGGGGGGCCCCTGATGGCTACACCTTC
NA	NA	TRBJ2-1	TRBV11-2	CASSLEGPRGHEQFF	TGTGCCAGCAGCTTAGAGGGACCCCGAGGACACGAGCAGTTCTTC
TRBD1	NA	TRBJ2-5	TRBV10-1	CASSCRGRETQYF	TGCGCCAGCAGTTGCAGGGGGCGAGAGACCCAGTACTTC